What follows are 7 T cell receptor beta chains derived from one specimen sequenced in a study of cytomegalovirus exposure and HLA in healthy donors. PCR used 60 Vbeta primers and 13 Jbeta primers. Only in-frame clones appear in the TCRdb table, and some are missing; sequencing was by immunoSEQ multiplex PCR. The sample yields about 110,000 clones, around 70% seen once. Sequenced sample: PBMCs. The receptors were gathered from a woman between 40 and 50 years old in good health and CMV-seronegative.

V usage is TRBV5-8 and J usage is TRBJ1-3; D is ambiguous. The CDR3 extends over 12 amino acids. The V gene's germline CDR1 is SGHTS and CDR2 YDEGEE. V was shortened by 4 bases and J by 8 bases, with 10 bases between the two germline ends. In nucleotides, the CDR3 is TGTGCCAGCAGCCAGGCAGCGGACACCATATATTTT. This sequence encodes CASSQAADTIYF.

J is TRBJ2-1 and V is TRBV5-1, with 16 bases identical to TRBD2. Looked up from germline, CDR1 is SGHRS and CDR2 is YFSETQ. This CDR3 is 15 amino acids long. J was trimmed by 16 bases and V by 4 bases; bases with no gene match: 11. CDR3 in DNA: TGCGCCAGCAGCCCTGGGACTAGCGGGGGGGCCCTGTTTTTCTTC. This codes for CASSPGTSGGALFFF.

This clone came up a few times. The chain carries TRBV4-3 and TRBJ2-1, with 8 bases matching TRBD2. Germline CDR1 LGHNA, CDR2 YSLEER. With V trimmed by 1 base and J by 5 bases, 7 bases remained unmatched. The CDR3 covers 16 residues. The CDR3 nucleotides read TGCGCCAGCAGCCAAGTGGCGGGGGGCCCAAACAATGAGCAGTTCTTC. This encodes CASSQVAGGPNNEQFF.

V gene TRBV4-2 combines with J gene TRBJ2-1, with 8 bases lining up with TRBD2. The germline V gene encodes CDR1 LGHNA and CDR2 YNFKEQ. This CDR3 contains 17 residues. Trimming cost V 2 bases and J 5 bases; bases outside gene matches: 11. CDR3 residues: CASSQKGLAPRNNEQFF. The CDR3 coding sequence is TGTGCCAGCAGCCAAAAAGGACTAGCTCCGAGGAACAATGAGCAGTTCTTC.

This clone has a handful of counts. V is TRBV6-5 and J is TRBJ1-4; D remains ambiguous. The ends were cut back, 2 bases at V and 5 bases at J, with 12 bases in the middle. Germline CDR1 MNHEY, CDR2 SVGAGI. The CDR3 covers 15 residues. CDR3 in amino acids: CASSYRSSGNEKLFF. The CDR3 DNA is TGTGCCAGCAGTTACCGATCCTCGGGGAATGAAAAACTGTTTTTT.

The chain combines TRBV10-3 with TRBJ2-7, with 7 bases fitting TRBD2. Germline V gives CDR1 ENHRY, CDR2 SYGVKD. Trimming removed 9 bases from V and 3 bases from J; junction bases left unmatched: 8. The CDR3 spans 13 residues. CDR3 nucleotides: TGTGCCATTAGGGGCAGGGAGGGCTACGAGCAGTACTTC. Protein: CAIRGREGYEQYF.

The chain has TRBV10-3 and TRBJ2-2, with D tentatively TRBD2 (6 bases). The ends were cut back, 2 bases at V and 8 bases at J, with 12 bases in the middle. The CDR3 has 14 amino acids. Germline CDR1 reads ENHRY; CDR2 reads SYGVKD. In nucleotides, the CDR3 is TGTGCCATCAGTGAGCCGGACCTAGCGGGGGAGCTGTTTTTT. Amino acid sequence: CAISEPDLAGELFF.